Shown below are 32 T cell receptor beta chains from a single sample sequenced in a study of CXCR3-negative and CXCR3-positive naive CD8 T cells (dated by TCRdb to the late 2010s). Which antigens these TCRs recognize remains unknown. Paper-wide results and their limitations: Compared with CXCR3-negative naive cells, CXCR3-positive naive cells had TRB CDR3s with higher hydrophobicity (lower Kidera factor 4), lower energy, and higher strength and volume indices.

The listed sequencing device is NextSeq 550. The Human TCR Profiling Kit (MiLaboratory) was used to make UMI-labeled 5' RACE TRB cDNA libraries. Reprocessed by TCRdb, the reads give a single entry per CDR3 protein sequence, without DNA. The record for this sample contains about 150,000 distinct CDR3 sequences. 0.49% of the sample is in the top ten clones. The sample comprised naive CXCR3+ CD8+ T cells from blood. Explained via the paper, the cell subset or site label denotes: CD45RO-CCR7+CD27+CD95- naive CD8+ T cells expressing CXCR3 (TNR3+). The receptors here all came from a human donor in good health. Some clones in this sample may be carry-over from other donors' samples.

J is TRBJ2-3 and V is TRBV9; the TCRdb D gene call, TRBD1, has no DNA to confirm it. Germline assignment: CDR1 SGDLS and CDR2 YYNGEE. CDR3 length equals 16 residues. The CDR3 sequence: CASSVAGGQITDTQYF.

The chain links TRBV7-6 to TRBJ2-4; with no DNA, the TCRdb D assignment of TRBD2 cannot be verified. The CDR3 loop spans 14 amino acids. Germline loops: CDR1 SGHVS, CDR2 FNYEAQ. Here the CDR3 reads CASSSSFGENIQYF.

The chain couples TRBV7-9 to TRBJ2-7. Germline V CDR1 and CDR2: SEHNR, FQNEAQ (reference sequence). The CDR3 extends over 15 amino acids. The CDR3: CASSLGGRSSYEQYF.

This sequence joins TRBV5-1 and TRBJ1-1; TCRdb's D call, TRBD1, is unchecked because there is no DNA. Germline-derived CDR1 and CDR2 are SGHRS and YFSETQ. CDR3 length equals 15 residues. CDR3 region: CASSLVAGAGTEAFF.

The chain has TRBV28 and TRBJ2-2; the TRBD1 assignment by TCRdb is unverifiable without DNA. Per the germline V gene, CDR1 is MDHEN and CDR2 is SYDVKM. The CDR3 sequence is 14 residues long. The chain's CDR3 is CASGQDRPTGELFF.

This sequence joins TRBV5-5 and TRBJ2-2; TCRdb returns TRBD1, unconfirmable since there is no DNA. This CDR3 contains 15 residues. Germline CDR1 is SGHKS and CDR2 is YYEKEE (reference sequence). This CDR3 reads CASSPQWGEAGELFF.

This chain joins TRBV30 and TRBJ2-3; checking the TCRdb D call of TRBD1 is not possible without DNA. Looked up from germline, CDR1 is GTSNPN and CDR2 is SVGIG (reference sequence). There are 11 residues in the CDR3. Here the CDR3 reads CAWNGADTQYF.

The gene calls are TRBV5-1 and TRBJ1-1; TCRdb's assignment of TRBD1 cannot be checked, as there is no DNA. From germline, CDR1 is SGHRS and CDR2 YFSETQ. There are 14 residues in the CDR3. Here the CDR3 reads CASSGTGGETEAFF.

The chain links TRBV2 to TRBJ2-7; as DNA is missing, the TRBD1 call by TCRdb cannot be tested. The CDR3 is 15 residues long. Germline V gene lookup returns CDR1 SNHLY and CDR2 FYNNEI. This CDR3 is CASSGFGKDPYEQYF.

The CDR3 spells CASSSGTDPFAREQYF. The rearrangement uses TRBV12-3 or TRBV12-4 and TRBJ2-7; the TCRdb call, TRBD1, lacks DNA for checking. The CDR3 sequence is 16 residues long.

CDR3 sequence reads: CASSLVGEGQETQYF. The chain joins TRBV7-9 to TRBJ2-5; the D call from TCRdb, TRBD1, cannot be confirmed without DNA. Germline-derived CDR1 and CDR2 are SEHNR and FQNEAQ (reference sequence). The CDR3 contains 15 residues.

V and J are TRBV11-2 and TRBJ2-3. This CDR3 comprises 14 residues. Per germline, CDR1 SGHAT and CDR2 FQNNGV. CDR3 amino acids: CASRPDGPTDTQYF.

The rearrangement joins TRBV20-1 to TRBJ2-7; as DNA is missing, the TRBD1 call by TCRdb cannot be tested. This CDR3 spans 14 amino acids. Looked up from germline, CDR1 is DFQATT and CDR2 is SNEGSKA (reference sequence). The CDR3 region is CSASPQGTQGEQYF.

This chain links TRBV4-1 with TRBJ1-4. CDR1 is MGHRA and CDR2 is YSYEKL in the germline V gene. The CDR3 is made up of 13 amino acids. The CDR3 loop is CASSLGLTEKLFF.

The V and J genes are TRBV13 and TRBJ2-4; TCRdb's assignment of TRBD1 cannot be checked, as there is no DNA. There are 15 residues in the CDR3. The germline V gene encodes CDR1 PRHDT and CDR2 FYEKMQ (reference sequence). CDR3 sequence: CASSLYRGQGNIQYF.

The CDR3 here is CASSAPRSHANTTPDLYEQYF. This rearrangement joins TRBV21-1 to TRBJ2-7; TCRdb outputs TRBD2, but without DNA this stays unchecked. TRBV21-1 is flagged as a pseudogene. This CDR3 comprises 21 residues.

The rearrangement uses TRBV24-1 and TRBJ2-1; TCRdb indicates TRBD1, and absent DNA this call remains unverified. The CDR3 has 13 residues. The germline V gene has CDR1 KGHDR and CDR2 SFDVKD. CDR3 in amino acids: CATSGQTYNEQFF.

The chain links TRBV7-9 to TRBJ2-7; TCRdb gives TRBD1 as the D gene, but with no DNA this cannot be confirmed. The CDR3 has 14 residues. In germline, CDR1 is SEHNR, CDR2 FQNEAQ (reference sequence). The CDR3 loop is CASSLPGWGDEQYF.

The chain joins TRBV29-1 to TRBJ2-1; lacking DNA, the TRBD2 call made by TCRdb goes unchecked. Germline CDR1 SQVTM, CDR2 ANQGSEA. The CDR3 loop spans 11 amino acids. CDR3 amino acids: CSTAAGNEQFF.

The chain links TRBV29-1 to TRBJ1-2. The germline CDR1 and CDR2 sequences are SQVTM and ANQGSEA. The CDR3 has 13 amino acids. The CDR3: CSVEDLANYGYTF. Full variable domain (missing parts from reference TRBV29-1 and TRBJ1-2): SAVISQKPSRDICQRGTSLTIQCQVDSQVTMMFWYRQQPGQSLTLIATANQGSEATYESGFVIDKFPISRPNLTFSTLTVSNMSPEDSSIYLCSVEDLANYGYTFGSGTRLTVV.

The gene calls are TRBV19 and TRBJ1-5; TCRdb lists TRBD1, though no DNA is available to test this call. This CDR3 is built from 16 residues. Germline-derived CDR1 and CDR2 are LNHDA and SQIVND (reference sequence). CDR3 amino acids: CASSILGGFSNQPQHF. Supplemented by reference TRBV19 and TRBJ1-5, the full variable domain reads DGGITQSPKYLFRKEGQNVTLSCEQNLNHDAMYWYRQDPGQGLRLIYYSQIVNDFQKGDIAEGYSVSREKKESFPLTVTSAQKNPTAFYLCASSILGGFSNQPQHFGDGTRLSIL.

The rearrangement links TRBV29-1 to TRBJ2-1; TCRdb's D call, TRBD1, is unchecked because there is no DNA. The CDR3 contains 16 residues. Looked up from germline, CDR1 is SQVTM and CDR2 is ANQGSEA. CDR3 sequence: CSALDFGTGVSGEQFF.

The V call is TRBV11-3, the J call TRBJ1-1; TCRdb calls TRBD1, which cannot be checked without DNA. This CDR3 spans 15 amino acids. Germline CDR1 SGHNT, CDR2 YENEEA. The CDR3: CASSLPGVVNTEAFF.

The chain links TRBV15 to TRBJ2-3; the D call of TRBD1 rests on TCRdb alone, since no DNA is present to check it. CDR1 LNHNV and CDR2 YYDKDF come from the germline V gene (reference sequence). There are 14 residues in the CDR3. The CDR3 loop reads CATSTGQSTDTQYF.

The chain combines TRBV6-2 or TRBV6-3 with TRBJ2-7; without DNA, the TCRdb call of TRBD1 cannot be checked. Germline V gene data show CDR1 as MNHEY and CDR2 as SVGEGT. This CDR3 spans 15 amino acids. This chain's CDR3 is CASSDPGQGAHEQYF.

The chain's CDR3 is CASSSTRPGLAEEIAKNIQYF. The chain joins TRBV7-9 to TRBJ2-4; as DNA is missing, the TRBD2 call by TCRdb cannot be tested. The germline CDR1 and CDR2 sequences are SEHNR and FQNEAQ (reference sequence). The CDR3 length is 21 residues.

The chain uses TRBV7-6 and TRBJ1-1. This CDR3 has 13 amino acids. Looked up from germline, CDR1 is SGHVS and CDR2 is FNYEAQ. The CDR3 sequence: CASSSWEGTEAFF. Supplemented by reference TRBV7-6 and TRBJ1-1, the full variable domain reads GAGVSQSPRYKVTKRGQDVALRCDPISGHVSLYWYRQALGQGPEFLTYFNYEAQQDKSGLPNDRFSAERPEGSISTLTIQRTEQRDSAMYRCASSSWEGTEAFFGQGTRLTVV.

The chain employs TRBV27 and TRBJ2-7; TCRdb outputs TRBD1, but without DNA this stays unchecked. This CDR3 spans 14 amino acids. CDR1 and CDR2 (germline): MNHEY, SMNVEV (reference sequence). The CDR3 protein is CASSFTGPGDEQYF.

This CDR3 is CASSLAGQGVQYF. V is TRBV28 and J is TRBJ2-7; TCRdb's D gene call, TRBD1, goes unchecked for lack of DNA. From germline, CDR1 is MDHEN and CDR2 SYDVKM. CDR3 length: 13 residues.

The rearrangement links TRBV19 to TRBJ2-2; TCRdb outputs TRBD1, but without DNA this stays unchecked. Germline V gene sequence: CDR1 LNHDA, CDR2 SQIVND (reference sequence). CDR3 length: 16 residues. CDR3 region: CASSSGQGAGTGELFF.

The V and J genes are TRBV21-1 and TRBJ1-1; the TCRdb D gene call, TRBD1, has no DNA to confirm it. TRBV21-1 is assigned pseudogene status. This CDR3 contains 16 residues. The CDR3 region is CASSKQGGIMNTEAFF.

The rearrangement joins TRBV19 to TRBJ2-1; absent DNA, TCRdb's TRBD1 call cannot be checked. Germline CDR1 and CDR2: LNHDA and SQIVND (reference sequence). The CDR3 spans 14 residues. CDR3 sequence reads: CASSYSGIPNEQFF.